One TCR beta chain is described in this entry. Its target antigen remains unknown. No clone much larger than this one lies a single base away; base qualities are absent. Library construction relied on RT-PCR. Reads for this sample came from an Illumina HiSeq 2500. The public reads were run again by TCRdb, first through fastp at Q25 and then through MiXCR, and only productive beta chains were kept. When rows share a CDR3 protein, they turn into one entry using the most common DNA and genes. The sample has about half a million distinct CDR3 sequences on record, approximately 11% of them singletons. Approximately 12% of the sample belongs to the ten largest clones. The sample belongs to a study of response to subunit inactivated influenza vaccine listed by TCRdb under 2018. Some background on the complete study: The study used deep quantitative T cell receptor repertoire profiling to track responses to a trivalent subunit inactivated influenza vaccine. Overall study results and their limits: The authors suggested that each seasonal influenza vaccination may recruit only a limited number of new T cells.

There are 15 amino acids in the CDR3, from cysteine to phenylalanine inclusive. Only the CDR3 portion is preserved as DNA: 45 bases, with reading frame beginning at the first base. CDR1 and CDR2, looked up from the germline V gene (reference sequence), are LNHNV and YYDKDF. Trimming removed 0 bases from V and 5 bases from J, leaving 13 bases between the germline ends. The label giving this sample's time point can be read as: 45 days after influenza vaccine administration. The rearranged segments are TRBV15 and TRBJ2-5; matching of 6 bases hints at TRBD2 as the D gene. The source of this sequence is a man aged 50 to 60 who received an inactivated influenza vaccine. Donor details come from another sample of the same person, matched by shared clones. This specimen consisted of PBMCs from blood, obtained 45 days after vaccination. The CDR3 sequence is CATSRDRGIGETQYF. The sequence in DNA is TGTGCCACCAGCAGAGATCGGGGGATAGGGGAGACCCAGTACTTC.